This T cell receptor (beta chain) was identified in a study of Tregs in tolerant kidney transplant recipients. Sequencing was performed with immunoSEQ multiplex PCR; in TCRdb, only in-frame clones are kept and a portion is missing. Of 240,000 or so clones in the sample, about four fifths were seen once. Whole-study results and caveats: The small number of patients limits these findings pending further validation. Biological reproducibility was not directly addressed, but technical replication error appeared minimal. Expanding Tregs on activated donor B cells appeared to best identify donor-specific TCRbeta clones.

Unstimulated regulatory T cells (CD4+CD25+CD127-), CD4+CD25- non-regulatory cells, CD4 and CD8 cells were FACS-sorted from thawed PBMCs. This clone has a handful of counts. Its specificity is unknown. The CDR3 covers 15 residues. The V segment lost 7 bases and the J segment 4 bases; nucleotides outside the gene matches: 12. CDR1 and CDR2 (germline): SNHLY, FYNNEI. This rearrangement joins TRBV2 to TRBJ2-7; 8 bases fit TRBD2. Sequencing was done on a sample of CD4+ T cells from blood. This TCR came from a human donor in good health. The chain's CDR3 is CASMARGGPFYEQYF. The CDR3 DNA reads as TGTGCCAGCATGGCTCGCGGGGGGCCGTTTTACGAGCAGTACTTC. The variable domain in full, completed from reference TRBV2 and TRBJ2-7, reads EPEVTQTPSHQVTQMGQEVILRCVPISNHLYFYWYRQILGQKVEFLVSFYNNEISEKSEIFDDQFSVERPDGSNFTLKIRSTKLEDSAMYFCASMARGGPFYEQYFGPGTRLTVT.